The next 8 T cell receptor beta chains were all read from a single sample in a study of T cells in localized non-small cell lung cancer. Profiled with immunoSEQ multiplex PCR; TCRdb holds only in-frame clones, not every one. The table has fewer than 7,000 clones, 35% seen once. This material consisted of lung tumor tissue, taken before any cancer treatment. The receptors derive from a male donor aged 60 or older with stage I squamous cell lung carcinoma.

The V gene is TRBV11-3, the J gene TRBJ2-1, with a possible D match to TRBD1 (5 bases). Deletions cut 5 bases from V and 8 bases from J, with 16 bases between. The CDR3 runs to 14 residues. Germline V lookup: CDR1 SGHNT, CDR2 YENEEA. The CDR3 region is CASSPPSRADEQFF. Here the CDR3 DNA reads TGTGCCAGCAGCCCCCCCAGCAGGGCGGATGAGCAGTTCTTC.

The chain carries TRBV9 and TRBJ2-7; D is uncertain. Germline CDR1 reads SGDLS; CDR2 reads YYNGEE. This CDR3 region has 12 residues. Trimming pared 6 bases from V and 2 bases from J, leaving 9 bases between. The CDR3 region is CASTRVAYEQYF. CDR3 nucleotide sequence: TGTGCCAGCACCCGGGTAGCCTACGAGCAGTACTTC.

V usage is TRBV9 and J usage is TRBJ2-1; 9 bases are a match to TRBD2. Germline V gene data show CDR1 as SGDLS and CDR2 as YYNGEE. The junction had 13 bases not matched to a gene; V was cut back by 5 bases and J by 4 bases. The CDR3 is made up of 17 amino acids. This CDR3 is CASSEEASLAGYNEQFF. In DNA form, the CDR3 reads TGTGCCAGCAGTGAAGAAGCTAGTCTAGCGGGGTACAATGAGCAGTTCTTC.

By share of the sample, this clone is medium-sized (0.01 to 0.1%). The chain couples TRBV6-8 to TRBJ1-6, with 7 bases identical to TRBD1. Germline lookup yields CDR1 MNHGY and CDR2 SAAAGT. V dropped 11 bases and J dropped 8; count of bases not matched to a gene: 15. The CDR3 runs 15 residues. This CDR3 reads CAGSDQGVLDSPLHF. The CDR3 DNA reads TGTGCCGGCTCGGACCAGGGGGTTTTGGATTCACCCCTCCACTTT.

The chain has TRBV11-3 and TRBJ2-3; tentatively, D is TRBD1 (6 bases). Germline lookup yields CDR1 SGHNT and CDR2 YENEEA. The CDR3 loop spans 15 amino acids. Trimming left V 4 bases short and J 6 bases short, with 17 bases between. CDR3 sequence: CASSSTGWPSDTQYF. Here the CDR3 DNA reads TGTGCCAGCAGCTCTACAGGGTGGCCCTCGGATACGCAGTATTTT.

This clone is medium-sized within its sample. The CDR3 nucleotides are TGTGCCAGCAGCCATGCGGACAGTACGAACTATGGCTACACCTTC. Amino acid sequence: CASSHADSTNYGYTF. The rearrangement uses TRBV11-3 and TRBJ1-2; the D gene is possibly TRBD1 (6 bases). Germline CDR1 is SGHNT and CDR2 is YENEEA. V was trimmed by 5 bases and J by 2 bases, leaving 15 bases between them. This CDR3 spans 15 amino acids.

The genes are TRBV14 and TRBJ1-6, with 7 bases identical to TRBD1. Germline CDR1 and CDR2: SGHDN and FVKESK. This CDR3 spans 13 amino acids. V was pared by 3 bases and J by 7 bases, with 0 bases of the junction left unmatched. CDR3 in DNA: TGTGCCAGCAGCCAGGGACAGAATTCACCCCTCCACTTT. Its translation: CASSQGQNSPLHF.

In its sample, this clone is medium-sized. The germline gene is not matched at one end of the junction; a read error may be the cause. The rearrangement links TRBV6-8 to TRBJ1-5; TRBD1 agrees at 7 bases. The germline gives CDR1 MNHGY, CDR2 SAAAGT. CDR3 length: 13 amino acids. Here the CDR3 reads CAISQGGDQPQHF. The CDR3 region has the DNA TGTGCCATCAGTCAGGGGGGGGATCAGCCCCAGCATTTT.